This TCR beta chain was sequenced in a study of blood T cell repertoires in COVID-19. The germline CDR1 and CDR2 sequences are MNHNS and SASEGT. Trimming took off 0 bases at V and 9 bases at J, with 12 bases between the two ends. The CDR3 extends over 14 amino acids. Resolution of symptoms, clearance, or two negative PCRs was present in recovered Cohort 3 donors. Method: immunoSEQ multiplex PCR; TCRdb's copy keeps in-frame clones and lacks some. The data contain around 310,000 clones, around 90% of them singletons. The chain links TRBV6-1 to TRBJ2-1, with D maybe TRBD1 (6 bases). The sequence derives from a man aged 25 to 40 who had recovered from COVID-19. The sequenced sample consisted of PBMCs or T cells enriched from blood (not recorded which). The CDR3 protein is CASSEAHRESEQFF. The DNA of the CDR3 is TGTGCCAGCAGTGAAGCCCACAGGGAAAGTGAGCAGTTCTTC.